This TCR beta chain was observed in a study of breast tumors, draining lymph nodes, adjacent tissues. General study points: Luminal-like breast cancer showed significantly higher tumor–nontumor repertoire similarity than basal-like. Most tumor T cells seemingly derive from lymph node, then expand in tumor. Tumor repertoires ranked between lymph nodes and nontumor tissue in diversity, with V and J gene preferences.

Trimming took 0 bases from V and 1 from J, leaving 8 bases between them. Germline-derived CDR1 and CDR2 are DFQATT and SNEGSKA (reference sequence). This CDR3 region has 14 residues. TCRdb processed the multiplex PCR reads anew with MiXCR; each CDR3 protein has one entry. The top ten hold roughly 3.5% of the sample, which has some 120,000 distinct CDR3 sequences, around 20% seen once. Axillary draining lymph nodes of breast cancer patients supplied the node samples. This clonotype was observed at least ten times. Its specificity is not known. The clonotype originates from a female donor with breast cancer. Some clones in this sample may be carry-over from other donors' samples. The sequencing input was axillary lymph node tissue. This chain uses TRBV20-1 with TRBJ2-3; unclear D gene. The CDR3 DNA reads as TGCAGTGCTAGAGAAGGCCGCCGCACAGATACGCAGTATTTT. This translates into CSAREGRRTDTQYF.